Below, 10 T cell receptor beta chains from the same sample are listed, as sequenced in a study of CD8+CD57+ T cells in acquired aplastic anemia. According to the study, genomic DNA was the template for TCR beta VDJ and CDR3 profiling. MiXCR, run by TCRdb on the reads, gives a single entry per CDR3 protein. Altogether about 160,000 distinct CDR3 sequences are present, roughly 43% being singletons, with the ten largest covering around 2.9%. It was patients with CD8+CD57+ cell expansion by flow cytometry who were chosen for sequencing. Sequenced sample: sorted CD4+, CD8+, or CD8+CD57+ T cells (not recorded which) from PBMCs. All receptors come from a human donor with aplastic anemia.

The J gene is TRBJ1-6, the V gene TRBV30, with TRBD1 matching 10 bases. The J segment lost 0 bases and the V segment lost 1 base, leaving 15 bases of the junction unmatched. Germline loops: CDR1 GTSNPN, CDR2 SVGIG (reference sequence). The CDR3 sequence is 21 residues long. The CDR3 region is CAWSATRDRGTTSSYNSPLHF. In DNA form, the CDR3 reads TGTGCCTGGAGTGCGACCCGGGACAGGGGAACAACCAGCTCCTATAATTCACCCCTCCACTTT.

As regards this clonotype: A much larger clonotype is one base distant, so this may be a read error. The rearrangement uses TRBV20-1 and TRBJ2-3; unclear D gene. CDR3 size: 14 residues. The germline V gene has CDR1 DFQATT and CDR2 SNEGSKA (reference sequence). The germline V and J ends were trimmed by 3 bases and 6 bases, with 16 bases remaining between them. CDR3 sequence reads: CSASPCGPTDTQYF. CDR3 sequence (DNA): TGCAGTGCTAGCCCCTGCGGTCCCACGGATACGCAGTATTTT.

CDR3 nucleotides: TGTGCCAGTTTCAGTCGGGACAACTATGGCTACACCTTC. It specifies CASFSRDNYGYTF. The V and J genes are TRBV19 and TRBJ1-2; weak D call: TRBD1 (5 bases). The CDR3 has 13 residues. In germline, CDR1 is LNHDA, CDR2 SQIVND (reference sequence). Trimming pared 8 bases from V and 2 bases from J, leaving 12 bases between.

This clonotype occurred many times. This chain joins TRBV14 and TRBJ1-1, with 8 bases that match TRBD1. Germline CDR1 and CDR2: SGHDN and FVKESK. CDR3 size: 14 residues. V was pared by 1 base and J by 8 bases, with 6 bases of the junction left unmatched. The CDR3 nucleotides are TGTGCCAGCAGCCAAGGGACTGGGACAGGCGAAGCTTTCTTT. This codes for CASSQGTGTGEAFF. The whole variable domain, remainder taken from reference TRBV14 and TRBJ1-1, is EAGVTQFPSHSVIEKGQTVTLRCDPISGHDNLYWYRRVMGKEIKFLLHFVKESKQDESGMPNNRFLAERTGGTYSTLKVQPAELEDSGVYFCASSQGTGTGEAFFGQGTRLTVV.

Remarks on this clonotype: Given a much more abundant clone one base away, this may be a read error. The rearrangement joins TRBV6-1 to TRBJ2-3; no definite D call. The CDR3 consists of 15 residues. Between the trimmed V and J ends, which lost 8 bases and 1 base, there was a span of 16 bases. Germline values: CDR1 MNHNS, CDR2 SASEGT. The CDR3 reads CASFRLSPGTDTQYF. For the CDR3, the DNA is TGTGCCAGCTTCCGGCTATCCCCAGGCACAGATACGCAGTATTTT.

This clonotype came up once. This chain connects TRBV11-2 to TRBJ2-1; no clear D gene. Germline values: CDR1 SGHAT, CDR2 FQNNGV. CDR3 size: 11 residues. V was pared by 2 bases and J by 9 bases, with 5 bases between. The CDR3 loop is CASSLSPEQFF. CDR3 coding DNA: TGTGCCAGCAGCTTATCGCCTGAGCAGTTCTTC.

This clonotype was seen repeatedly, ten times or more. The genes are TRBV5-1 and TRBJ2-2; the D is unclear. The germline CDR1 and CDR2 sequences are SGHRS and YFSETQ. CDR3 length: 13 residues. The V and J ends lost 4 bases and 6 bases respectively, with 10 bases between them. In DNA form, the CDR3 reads TGCGCCAGCAGCCCGGAACCACCCGGGGAGCTGTTTTTT. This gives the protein CASSPEPPGELFF.

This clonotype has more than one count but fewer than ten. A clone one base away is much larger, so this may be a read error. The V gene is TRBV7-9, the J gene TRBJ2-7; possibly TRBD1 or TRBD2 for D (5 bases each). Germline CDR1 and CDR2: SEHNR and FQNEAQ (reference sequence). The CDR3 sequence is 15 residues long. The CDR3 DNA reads TGTGCCAGCAGCGGGGTAATATGGGGGTCCTACGAGCAGTGCTTC. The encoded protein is CASSGVIWGSYEQCF.

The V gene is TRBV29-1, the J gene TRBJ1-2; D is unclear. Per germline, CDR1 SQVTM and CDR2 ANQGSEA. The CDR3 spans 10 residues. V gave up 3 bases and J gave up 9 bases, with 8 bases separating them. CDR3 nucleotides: TGCAGCGTTGACGCGGGGAGCTACACCTTC. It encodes CSVDAGSYTF.

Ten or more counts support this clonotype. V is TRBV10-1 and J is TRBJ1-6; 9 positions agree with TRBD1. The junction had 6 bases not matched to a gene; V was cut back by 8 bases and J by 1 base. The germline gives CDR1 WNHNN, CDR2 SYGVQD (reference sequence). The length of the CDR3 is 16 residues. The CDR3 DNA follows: TGCGCCAGCTGGCCCGGGACAGGGTCCTATAATTCACCCCTCCACTTT. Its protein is CASWPGTGSYNSPLHF.